This record covers a single T cell receptor beta chain. Its antigen is currently unknown. From germline, CDR1 is SGHRS and CDR2 YFSETQ. With 4 bases removed from V and 1 base from J, the gap between germline ends came to 15 bases. This CDR3 spans 16 amino acids. This record belongs to a study of PD-1 blockade in mismatch repair-deficient tumors. Study-wide background: All were previously treated, progressing patients with about 12 mismatch repair-deficient cancer types. Study outcomes and limitations: Tumor-resident clones, often undetectable pretreatment in blood, expanded then contracted after pembrolizumab.

Mismatch repair deficiency was confirmed in all patients, by PCR or immunohistochemistry. TCR sequencing covered three patients who responded to pembrolizumab. TCRdb keeps only in-frame clones here, not all; method: immunoSEQ multiplex PCR. The sample includes 30,000 to 40,000 clones, approximately 81% seen only once; the top ten take 3.9%. This chain joins TRBV5-1 and TRBJ1-5, with D maybe TRBD1 (5 bases). This TCR came from an adult with mismatch repair-deficient cancer. This specimen was peripheral blood, taken roughly 76 weeks after starting pembrolizumab. Here the CDR3 DNA reads TGCGCCAGCAGCCCGGGGGAGGGCTCGAGCAATCAGCCCCAGCATTTT. This encodes CASSPGEGSSNQPQHF.